Listed here are 31 T cell receptor beta chains from one sample, sequenced in a study of PD-1 blockade in classical Hodgkin lymphoma. Patients all relapsed after autologous stem cell transplantation, and there was variation in brentuximab vedotin exposure. Measured with immunoSEQ multiplex PCR; TCRdb has only the in-frame clones, and not every one. The sample lists approximately 79,000 clones; 85% to 95% were seen once. This specimen was peripheral blood mononuclear cells (PBMCs), taken before the second cycle of nivolumab. Receptors originate from a human donor with classical Hodgkin lymphoma.

The V gene is TRBV10-3, the J gene TRBJ2-5; D gene uncertain. Trimming took 3 bases from V and 7 from J, leaving 6 bases between them. Per germline, CDR1 ENHRY and CDR2 SYGVKD. CDR3 size: 11 residues. The CDR3 spells CAISDMGTQYF. CDR3 sequence (DNA): TGTGCCATCAGTGATATGGGGACCCAGTACTTC.

This chain links TRBV30 with TRBJ2-1; 11 nucleotides align to TRBD2. The germline CDR1 and CDR2 sequences are GTSNPN and SVGIG (reference sequence). J lost 0 bases, V lost 4 bases, and 11 bases had no gene match. This CDR3 has 18 residues. The CDR3 bases are TGTGCCTGGATCTCCGGACTAGCGGGTCGCTTCTCCTACAATGAGCAGTTCTTC. This translates into CAWISGLAGRFSYNEQFF.

This clone has just one count. The CDR3 DNA follows: TGTGCCAGCTCACCTGATAGTCAGGGGGCTTCGGGAGAAGCTTTCTTT. It encodes CASSPDSQGASGEAFF. The gene calls are TRBV18 and TRBJ1-1, with TRBD1 matching over 8 bases. The V gene's germline CDR1 is KGHSH and CDR2 LQKENI. This CDR3 is built from 16 residues. Losses at the gene ends were 3 bases for V and 8 bases for J; bases not matched to a gene: 14.

The chain uses TRBV18 and TRBJ2-7, with 10 positions matching TRBD2. The junction had 19 bases not matched to a gene; V was cut back by 3 bases and J by 2 bases. CDR1 KGHSH and CDR2 LQKENI come from the germline V gene. This CDR3 is 20 amino acids long. The CDR3 region is CASSPLPSGRSQLVPYEQYF. The CDR3, as DNA: TGTGCCAGCTCACCCCTTCCTAGCGGGAGATCCCAGCTTGTACCCTACGAGCAGTACTTC.

The chain combines TRBV10-3 with TRBJ1-6; 8 bases fit TRBD1. V lost 10 bases to trimming and J lost 7 bases; unmatched junction nucleotides: 3. The CDR3 contains 12 residues. Germline V gene lookup returns CDR1 ENHRY and CDR2 SYGVKD. The CDR3, as DNA: TGTGCCACCCGACAGGGGAATTCACCCCTCCACTTT. Its translation is CATRQGNSPLHF.

The rearrangement links TRBV27 to TRBJ1-2; the D gene is possibly TRBD1 (6 bases). Germline V gives CDR1 MNHEY, CDR2 SMNVEV (reference sequence). V shed 6 bases and J shed 8 bases, with 16 bases lying between them. The CDR3 totals 13 residues. CDR3 region: CASSSGHPRGYTF. The CDR3 DNA reads as TGTGCCAGCAGCTCGGGACACCCTCGAGGCTACACCTTC.

In this sample, this clone turned up a few times. V is TRBV14 and J is TRBJ1-1, with D perhaps TRBD1 (6 bases). Germline lookup yields CDR1 SGHDN and CDR2 FVKESK. Between the trimmed V and J ends, which lost 3 bases and 0 bases, there was a span of 8 bases. This CDR3 spans 14 amino acids. CDR3 in amino acids: CASSHRGMNTEAFF. CDR3 sequence (DNA): TGTGCCAGCAGCCACAGGGGAATGAACACTGAAGCTTTCTTT.

The chain employs TRBV10-1 and TRBJ2-1; the D gene is possibly TRBD2 (5 bases). V was trimmed by 7 bases and J by 1 base, leaving 14 bases between them. Germline V gene lookup returns CDR1 WNHNN and CDR2 SYGVQD (reference sequence). This CDR3 contains 15 residues. The CDR3 DNA reads TGCGCCAGCACCGAGGACCGGAGGTCCTACAATGAGCAGTTCTTC. This encodes CASTEDRRSYNEQFF.

The chain is built from TRBV27 and TRBJ1-5; a possible D gene is TRBD1 (6 bases). The CDR3 is made up of 15 amino acids. The germline V gene encodes CDR1 MNHEY and CDR2 SMNVEV (reference sequence). The V end lost 1 base, the J end lost 2 bases, and 9 bases lay between the germline ends. This CDR3 is CASSLYRAGNQPQHF. The CDR3 DNA reads TGTGCCAGCAGTTTATACAGGGCCGGCAATCAGCCCCAGCATTTT.

V and J are TRBV14 and TRBJ1-1, with 8 bases that match TRBD1. This CDR3 has 16 residues. V was clipped by 0 bases and J by 2 bases; unmatched bases: 5. Per germline, CDR1 SGHDN and CDR2 FVKESK. CDR3 protein: CASSQDADRVNTEAFF. For the CDR3, the DNA is TGTGCCAGCAGCCAAGATGCGGACAGGGTAAACACTGAAGCTTTCTTT.

The chain combines TRBV14 with TRBJ2-3; D gene uncertain. The CDR3 covers 15 residues. The V gene lost 5 bases and the J gene lost 2 bases, with 14 bases spanning the gap. The germline gives CDR1 SGHDN, CDR2 FVKESK. Here the CDR3 reads CASSVQNILTDTQYF. For the CDR3, the DNA is TGTGCCAGCAGCGTACAGAATATCCTCACAGATACGCAGTATTTT.

This chain links TRBV9 with TRBJ2-2; 9 positions match TRBD1. The CDR3 is 16 amino acids. Germline CDR1 and CDR2: SGDLS and YYNGEE. After removal of 3 bases from V and 3 bases from J, the junction contained 6 bases not matched to a gene. CDR3 sequence reads: CASSARQGVYTGELFF. CDR3 bases: TGTGCCAGCAGCGCACGACAGGGGGTATACACCGGGGAGCTGTTTTTT.

V and J are TRBV19 and TRBJ2-6, with TRBD1 identical over 9 bases. Germline loops: CDR1 LNHDA, CDR2 SQIVND (reference sequence). This CDR3 comprises 16 residues. V dropped 9 bases and J dropped 2; count of bases not matched to a gene: 8. The CDR3, as DNA: TGTGCCAGGGGGACAGGGAGGACCCCTGGGGCCAACGTCCTGACTTTC. Its translation: CARGTGRTPGANVLTF.

As to this clone: This CDR3 is also generated by other DNA sequences in the sample. The chain is built from TRBV9 and TRBJ2-5; no clear D gene. This CDR3 comprises 14 residues. Germline values: CDR1 SGDLS, CDR2 YYNGEE. Trimming stripped 0 bases from V and 1 base from J, with 7 bases between. In nucleotides, the CDR3 is TGTGCCAGCAGCGTAGCGACTTCCCAAGAGACCCAGTACTTC. Its protein is CASSVATSQETQYF.

The chain links TRBV7-9 to TRBJ2-1; D might be TRBD2 (5 bases). V was clipped by 4 bases and J by 3 bases, with 10 bases between them. There are 14 residues in the CDR3. The germline V gene encodes CDR1 SEHNR and CDR2 FQNEAQ (reference sequence). The CDR3 coding sequence is TGTGCCAGCAGCTCTTACGGGAACTACAATGAGCAGTTCTTC. Its protein is CASSSYGNYNEQFF.

The chain employs TRBV11-2 and TRBJ2-7; TRBD1 is a possible D gene (5 bases). Germline assignment: CDR1 SGHAT and CDR2 FQNNGV. The CDR3 length is 14 residues. The V end lost 5 bases, the J end lost 7 bases, and 18 bases lay between the germline ends. CDR3: CASSQRGGPTEQYF. The CDR3 coding sequence is TGTGCCAGCAGCCAAAGGGGCGGCCCTACGGAGCAGTACTTC.

This clone was counted a single time. V gene TRBV30 combines with J gene TRBJ2-1; TRBD1 or TRBD2 may be the D gene (6 bases each). In germline, CDR1 is GTSNPN, CDR2 SVGIG (reference sequence). The ends were cut back, 0 bases at V and 8 bases at J, with 20 bases in the middle. CDR3 length: 16 residues. The CDR3 sequence: CAWSVRGRLGGYEQFF. Here the CDR3 DNA reads TGTGCCTGGAGTGTGAGGGGTAGGTTGGGGGGCTATGAGCAGTTCTTC.

This clone was seen only a few times. The chain couples TRBV30 to TRBJ1-1; no reliable D call. V lost 5 bases and J lost 7, with 14 bases in between. Germline V gene data show CDR1 as GTSNPN and CDR2 as SVGIG (reference sequence). CDR3 size: 12 residues. CDR3 sequence reads: CAWGRALGEAFF. The CDR3 DNA follows: TGTGCCTGGGGCCGGGCTCTCGGTGAAGCTTTCTTT. The full variable domain, completed using reference TRBV30 and TRBJ1-1, is SQTIHQWPATLVQPVGSPLSLECTVEGTSNPNLYWYRQAAGRGLQLLFYSVGIGQISSEVPQNLSASRPQDRQFILSSKKLLLSDSGFYLCAWGRALGEAFFGQGTRLTVV.

The rearrangement links TRBV4-2 to TRBJ1-2; 7 positions match TRBD1. J gave up 4 bases and V 0 bases, and 8 bases lay outside the gene matches. Per the germline V gene, CDR1 is LGHNA and CDR2 is YNFKEQ. There are 16 residues in the CDR3. CDR3 region: CASSQDLSGTAYGYTF. CDR3 DNA sequence: TGTGCCAGCAGCCAAGATCTATCCGGGACAGCCTATGGCTACACCTTC.

The chain carries TRBV2 and TRBJ2-7; D is ambiguous. Germline assignment: CDR1 SNHLY and CDR2 FYNNEI. Trimming took 1 base from V and 6 from J, leaving 7 bases between them. The CDR3 covers 12 residues. This CDR3 is CASSEDDGEQYF. The DNA for the CDR3 is TGTGCCAGCAGTGAAGATGACGGCGAGCAGTACTTC.

The V call is TRBV7-6, the J call TRBJ1-6; no firm D call. Per germline, CDR1 SGHVS and CDR2 FNYEAQ. The CDR3 covers 16 residues. Trimming removed 0 bases at V and 0 bases at J, with 6 bases between. The CDR3 is CASSLASNSYNSPLHF. DNA for the CDR3: TGTGCCAGCAGCTTAGCCTCGAACTCCTATAATTCACCCCTCCACTTT.

V usage is TRBV30 and J usage is TRBJ2-1; 7 bases are a match to TRBD1. This CDR3 has 14 amino acids. Germline V gene data show CDR1 as GTSNPN and CDR2 as SVGIG (reference sequence). Trimming removed 5 bases from V and 6 bases from J; junction bases left unmatched: 10. The chain's CDR3 is CAWGRQGRGNEQFF. The CDR3 nucleotides read TGTGCCTGGGGCCGACAGGGTAGAGGCAATGAGCAGTTCTTC.

The chain links TRBV19 to TRBJ2-7; either TRBD1 or TRBD2 may supply D (5 bases each). V was pared by 7 bases and J by 0 bases, with 16 bases between. Germline V gives CDR1 LNHDA, CDR2 SQIVND (reference sequence). This CDR3 region has 15 residues. CDR3 in DNA: TGTGCCAGTACTTACCGGGACGGACTCTCCTACGAGCAGTACTTC. This encodes CASTYRDGLSYEQYF. Variable domain in full (rest from reference TRBV19 and TRBJ2-7): DGGITQSPKYLFRKEGQNVTLSCEQNLNHDAMYWYRQDPGQGLRLIYYSQIVNDFQKGDIAEGYSVSREKKESFPLTVTSAQKNPTAFYLCASTYRDGLSYEQYFGPGTRLTVT.

J is TRBJ1-1 and V is TRBV28; TRBD1 matches 8 bases. There are 15 residues in the CDR3. The germline V gene encodes CDR1 MDHEN and CDR2 SYDVKM. The trim removed 6 bases at V and 1 base at J, leaving 7 bases unmatched. The CDR3 sequence: CASRPADRGNTEAFF. DNA for the CDR3: TGTGCCAGCAGGCCCGCCGACAGGGGGAACACTGAAGCTTTCTTT.

The chain is built from TRBV4-1 and TRBJ2-3, with D possibly TRBD1 on 5 matching bases. Trimming shortened V by 1 base and J by 2 bases, and 13 bases separated the two germline ends. Germline assignment: CDR1 MGHRA and CDR2 YSYEKL. This CDR3 is 16 amino acids long. CDR3 sequence (DNA): TGCGCCAGCAGCCAAGTCAGAAAGGGGTCCACAGATACGCAGTATTTT. Translation gives CASSQVRKGSTDTQYF.

V gene TRBV28 combines with J gene TRBJ2-3; TRBD2 matches 8 bases. Germline CDR1 reads MDHEN; CDR2 reads SYDVKM. Trimming took 2 bases from V and 4 from J; bases not matched to a gene: 5. The CDR3 runs 15 residues. The CDR3 nucleotides read TGTGCCAGCAGTTTAAGGCGGGAGGAGGCAGATACGCAGTATTTT. It translates to CASSLRREEADTQYF.

To note about this clone: One end of the junction does not line up with germline, which may come from a read error. This rearrangement joins TRBV5-1 to TRBJ2-7; D is undetermined. CDR3 length: 15 amino acids. The germline V gene has CDR1 SGHRS and CDR2 YFSETQ. The CDR3 region is CVSSLEHTLTYEQYF. CDR3 nucleotides: TGCGTCAGCAGCTTGGAACATACCTTAACCTACGAGCAGTACTTC.

The chain's CDR3 is CASSSVGGLGAEAFF. CDR3 DNA sequence: TGTGCCAGCAGTAGTGTCGGGGGCTTGGGGGCTGAAGCTTTCTTT. The rearrangement links TRBV28 to TRBJ1-1; D possibly corresponds to TRBD1 (6 bases). This CDR3 region has 15 residues. The germline V and J ends were trimmed by 5 bases and 6 bases, with 19 bases remaining between them. Germline CDR1 is MDHEN and CDR2 is SYDVKM.

The gene calls are TRBV7-8 and TRBJ2-3, with TRBD2 matching over 8 bases. Germline loops: CDR1 SGHVS, CDR2 FQNEAQ. The CDR3 runs 16 residues. Unmatched junction bases numbered 6, after V lost 2 bases and J lost 2 bases. CDR3 nucleotide sequence: TGTGCCAGCAGCTTACGGGTAGCGGGAATCACAGATACGCAGTATTTT. Protein: CASSLRVAGITDTQYF.

The chain carries TRBV6-1 and TRBJ1-1, with D tentatively TRBD1 (6 bases). Germline CDR1 reads MNHNS; CDR2 reads SASEGT. The CDR3 sequence is 15 residues long. The V gene lost 8 bases and the J gene lost 3 bases, with 19 bases spanning the gap. In nucleotides, the CDR3 is TGTGCCAGCGTCCTGGCAGGGGAAGGGTACACTGAAGCTTTCTTT. This sequence encodes CASVLAGEGYTEAFF.

J is TRBJ2-7 and V is TRBV27; 10 nucleotides agree with TRBD2. Germline CDR1 MNHEY, CDR2 SMNVEV (reference sequence). J gave up 2 bases and V 2 bases, and 3 bases lay outside the gene matches. The CDR3 contains 15 residues. CDR3 in amino acids: CASSLGTSVPYEQYF. The CDR3 DNA reads as TGTGCCAGCAGTTTAGGGACTAGCGTCCCCTACGAGCAGTACTTC.